The clone carrying this TCR beta chain was observed once. Its antigen is currently unknown. Here immunoSEQ multiplex PCR was the method, and the copy in TCRdb shows in-frame clones only, minus some. Among about 180,000 clones, roughly 87% were seen once, and the ten largest hold roughly 6%. The CDR3 loop spans 14 amino acids. CDR1 is LGHDT and CDR2 is YNNKEL in the germline V gene (reference sequence). J gave up 5 bases and V 3 bases, and 3 bases lay outside the gene matches. The sample is drawn from a study of Ad26.COV2.S vaccination and SARS-CoV-2 variants. General study findings and limits: The study found higher spike-specific TCR breadth in vaccine than placebo recipients. Reported post-vaccination CD8+ and CD4+ T cell responses to spike showed substantial breadth. Placebo and vaccine recipients had non-spike TCR breadth that was similar.

The sequence came from a human donor who had recovered from COVID-19. This chain joins TRBV3-1 (or the pseudogene TRBV3-2) and TRBJ2-2; 7 bases are a match to TRBD1. Material: peripheral blood, obtained after recovery from COVID-19. The CDR3 spells CASSQDRFTGELFF. The CDR3 nucleotides are TGTGCCAGCAGCCAGGACAGGTTTACCGGGGAGCTGTTTTTT.